This is a list of T cell receptor beta chains from one sample in a study of patients and donors after allogeneic stem cell transplantation. MiXCR, applied by TCRdb to the RT-PCR reads, yields one record per CDR3 protein. The repertoire has 160,000 or so distinct CDR3 sequences, 24% of them found once; the top ten carry 26%. The specimen was blood, either unsorted or a sorted T cell fraction (not recorded which). Source of these receptors: a human donor who was either an allogeneic HSCT recipient or a stem cell or donor lymphocyte infusion donor (not recorded which). It is not recorded whose cells these are; they may come from a transplant donor. Both conserved end residues are trimmed from each CDR3. The size field is filled for only some rows; it gives once, few, many or a size class.

V | size | CDR3
TRBV6-5 | NA | ASSAGGRSPLH
TRBV29-1 | few | SVAPGLASASPY
TRBV29-1 | NA | SVVGGALNNEQF
TRBV12-3/TRBV12-4 | NA | ASSTLSSGPTYNEQF
TRBV4-3 | few | ASSQEENRVDTEAF
TRBV7-2 | few | ASSKTETQAF
TRBV12-3/TRBV12-4 | NA | ASSLGHSNEQF
TRBV6-6 | NA | ASEPGGWGYT
TRBV9 | NA | ASSAGTGFLGNSPLH
TRBV12-3/TRBV12-4 | few | ASSYPGRLNTGELF
TRBV12-3/TRBV12-4 | NA | ASSSLAVKWTQY
TRBV24-1 | NA | ATSDPRDGAYEQY
TRBV7-9 | NA | ASSLPGPSGNTIY
TRBV27 | NA | ASSRGWDPLYGYT